The text below deals with one T cell receptor beta chain. Primers included in the PCR were 60 Vbeta and 13 Jbeta primers. TCRdb's copy holds only in-frame clones and misses some; the assay was immunoSEQ multiplex PCR. The repertoire holds about 220,000 clones, approximately 80% seen once, with more than 0.6% in the top ten. This CDR3 has 14 residues. CDR1 is SGDLS and CDR2 is YYNGEE in the germline V gene. V was shortened by 4 bases and J by 8 bases, with 15 bases between the two germline ends. This record comes from a study of cytomegalovirus exposure and HLA in healthy donors. This rearrangement joins TRBV9 to TRBJ1-4; D not resolved. This receptor was taken from a boy between 2 and 10 years old in good health and CMV-seronegative. Source material: PBMCs. The CDR3 DNA follows: TGTGCCAGCAGCCTCGGGTTGGGTAAGGAAAAACTGTTTTTT. Amino acids: CASSLGLGKEKLFF.